The 4 T cell receptor beta chains below come from one sample, sequenced in a study of T cell responses to AZD1222 COVID-19 vaccine. Repertoires were generated with immunoSEQ multiplex PCR, while TCRdb's copy carries only in-frame clones and drops some. The sample comprises approximately 160,000 clones, about 87% of which are singletons, and about 3.4% rests with the top ten. Sequences were derived from peripheral blood, sampled on day 0 of MenACWY control vaccination. Receptors were obtained from an adult in good health.

J is TRBJ1-5 and V is TRBV7-8, with D hard to call. V lost 1 base and J 3 bases, leaving 10 bases between the germline ends. The CDR3 covers 15 residues. Germline V CDR1 and CDR2: SGHVS, FQNEAQ. In DNA, the CDR3 is TGTGCCAGCAGCTTAGTAAGTGGCTTCAATCAGCCCCAGCATTTT. Protein: CASSLVSGFNQPQHF.

V is TRBV7-9 and J is TRBJ1-1, with no clear D. Per the germline V gene, CDR1 is SEHNR and CDR2 is FQNEAQ (reference sequence). Trimming left V 1 base short and J 1 base short, with 4 bases between. The CDR3 consists of 13 residues. The CDR3 DNA is TGTGCCAGCAGCTTAGTGGAGAACACTGAAGCTTTCTTT. Protein product: CASSLVENTEAFF.

This clone has just one count. V gene TRBV21-1 combines with J gene TRBJ2-1; the table's D call of TRBD2 was not tested on the DNA. TRBV21-1 is a listed pseudogene. This CDR3 contains 15 residues. The CDR3 spells CASSNRGTFYNEQFF. The DNA for the CDR3 is TGTGCCAGCAGCAATAGAGGGACTTTCTACAATGAGCAGTTCTTC.

The V and J genes are TRBV4-2 and TRBJ1-4; D is undetermined. The germline V and J ends were trimmed by 0 bases and 1 base, with 6 bases remaining between them. CDR1 LGHNA and CDR2 YNFKEQ come from the germline V gene. The CDR3 is 15 amino acids. CDR3 protein: CASSQELRTNEKLFF. The CDR3 region has the DNA TGTGCCAGCAGCCAAGAACTAAGAACTAATGAAAAACTGTTTTTT.